This T cell receptor (beta chain) was identified in a study of shared clonotypes between healthy human individuals. This CDR3 is 13 amino acids long. Germline V lookup: CDR1 MDHEN, CDR2 SYDVKM. With V trimmed by 7 bases and J by 4 bases, 6 bases remained unmatched. Assay used: immunoSEQ multiplex PCR; TCRdb lists only in-frame clones, some missing. The profile shows 100,000 to 130,000 clones, around 68% of them singletons. This TCR derives from a woman in her thirties in good health. The sample taken for sequencing was memory CD8+ T cells sorted from blood. Indicated subset: CD45RO+ cells pooled with CCR7-negative TemRA cells. This chain links TRBV28 with TRBJ2-5; 7 bases agree with TRBD2. CDR3 sequence: CASNKSGGETQYF. DNA of the CDR3: TGTGCCAGCAACAAATCGGGGGGAGAGACCCAGTACTTC.